This TCR beta chain was captured in a study of blood T cells in healthy people across ages. Study results and limitations: Per million T cells, the diversity of TCR beta decreased roughly linearly as age advanced. CMV infection status of these donors was not known.

Of note for this clonotype: Its antigen remains unidentified.

It was with a sample-barcoded 5' primer and a J-beta primer mix that a second PCR of about 7 to 12 cycles was run. TCRdb used MiXCR to reprocess the 5' RACE reads, holding one entry per CDR3 protein. The table shows 700,000 to 800,000 distinct CDR3 sequences, with 43% occurring only once. Every sample had a minimum of 6.5 million PBMCs isolated. V dropped 7 bases and J dropped 3; count of bases not matched to a gene: 6. This CDR3 has 13 residues. Looked up from germline, CDR1 is ENHRY and CDR2 is SYGVKD. The chain is built from TRBV10-3 and TRBJ2-7; 7 bases are a match to TRBD1. This clonotype was sampled from a woman aged 60-75 years in good health. The material sequenced was blood. CDR3 nucleotide sequence: TGTGCCATCAAGGGGGCGGAATTCTACGAGCAGTACTTC. Translation gives CAIKGAEFYEQYF.